The rows below give T cell receptor beta chains drawn from one sample of a study of cytomegalovirus exposure and HLA in healthy donors. Sequenced by immunoSEQ multiplex PCR; TCRdb stores in-frame clones only, minus some. This table holds over 100,000 clones, more than 75% found once. Sequenced material: PBMCs. These receptors were obtained from a woman in her forties in good health and CMV-seropositive. Each CDR3 is given with its conserved first and last residue. Each record gives: V gene, J gene, D gene, clone size, CDR3 protein, CDR3 DNA. D genes are given only for firm matches. The listing skips clone size in some rows; elsewhere it reads once, few, many or a size class.

TRBV7-2	TRBJ2-7	NA	NA	CASSFDLVLNYEQYF	TGTGCCAGCAGCTTTGACTTAGTTTTGAACTACGAGCAGTACTTC
TRBV7-3	TRBJ2-7	NA	NA	CASSMQGNSYEQYF	TGTGCCAGCAGCATGCAGGGGAATTCCTACGAGCAGTACTTC
TRBV7-9	TRBJ1-2	TRBD1	NA	CASSPGQGVSGYTF	TGTGCCAGCAGCCCGGGACAGGGGGTATCTGGCTACACCTTC
TRBV6-1	TRBJ2-7	TRBD1	few	CASRQGWRNEQYF	TGTGCCAGCAGACAGGGGTGGAGGAACGAGCAGTACTTC
TRBV6-5	TRBJ2-7	NA	NA	CASSSPAYEQYF	TGTGCCAGCAGTTCACCGGCCTACGAGCAGTACTTC
TRBV5-4	TRBJ1-1	TRBD1	NA	CASSGIQGAEAFF	TGTGCCAGCTCTGGCATACAGGGGGCTGAAGCTTTCTTT
TRBV6-6	TRBJ1-4	NA	many	CASRTNPIANEKLFF	TGTGCCAGCCGGACGAATCCCATAGCGAATGAAAAACTGTTTTTT
TRBV30	TRBJ1-2	NA	NA	CAWSVSDYGYTF	TGTGCCTGGAGCGTATCGGACTATGGCTACACCTTC
TRBV7-7	TRBJ2-1	TRBD1	NA	CASSTGTGGHNEQFF	TGTGCTAGCAGCACCGGGACAGGGGGACACAATGAGCAGTTCTTC
TRBV6-5	TRBJ1-2	TRBD1	NA	CASSYGTGLYGYTF	TGTGCCAGCAGTTACGGGACAGGGCTTTATGGCTACACCTTC
TRBV4-1	TRBJ2-7	NA	NA	CASSPPFRGKRVYEQYF	TGCGCCAGCAGTCCTCCTTTTCGGGGGAAGCGGGTCTACGAGCAGTACTTC
TRBV5-4	TRBJ2-7	TRBD2	NA	CASSSPGGREQYF	TGTGCCAGCAGCTCCCCGGGGGGTCGCGAGCAGTACTTC
TRBV6-5	TRBJ1-1	NA	NA	CASSYSGGTEAFF	TGTGCCAGCAGTTACTCGGGGGGCACTGAAGCTTTCTTT
TRBV6-5	TRBJ2-1	TRBD2	few	CASRGRVAYNEQFF	TGTGCCAGCAGGGGGAGGGTGGCGTACAATGAGCAGTTCTTC
TRBV4-1	TRBJ1-5	NA	NA	CASSQPTGTPNQPQHF	TGCGCCAGCAGCCAGCCAACCGGGACACCTAATCAGCCCCAGCATTTT
TRBV7-7	TRBJ2-2	NA	once	CASSLEPGNRANTGELFF	TGTGCTAGCAGCTTAGAACCAGGAAACAGGGCCAACACCGGGGAGCTGTTTTTT
TRBV27	TRBJ2-6	NA	NA	CASSLSPGGGANVLTF	TGTGCCAGCAGTTTATCGCCGGGCGGGGGGGCCAACGTCCTGACTTTC
TRBV5-1	TRBJ1-6	TRBD1	NA	CASSLGQGTSPLHF	TGCGCCAGCAGCTTGGGACAGGGGACATCACCCCTCCACTTT
TRBV7-9	TRBJ1-2	NA	NA	CASSLGAGNYGYTF	TGTGCCAGCAGCTTAGGGGCGGGAAACTATGGCTACACCTTC
TRBV19	TRBJ2-6	TRBD1	NA	CASSRTGTGANVLTF	TGTGCCAGTAGTAGGACAGGGACTGGGGCCAACGTCCTGACTTTC
TRBV6-5	TRBJ2-7	TRBD1	NA	CASSSGQAGRYEQYF	TGTGCCAGCAGTTCGGGACAGGCCGGAAGATACGAGCAGTACTTC
TRBV30	TRBJ1-1	NA	NA	CAWTEGIRRGSTEAFF	TGTGCCTGGACGGAAGGAATCCGCCGGGGTAGCACTGAAGCTTTCTTT
TRBV19	TRBJ1-3	NA	NA	CASSISGSGNTIYF	TGTGCCAGTAGTATCTCCGGCTCTGGAAACACCATATATTTT
TRBV5-4	TRBJ1-2	NA	NA	CASSLDSGNYGYTF	TGTGCCAGCAGCTTAGATAGCGGGAACTATGGCTACACCTTC
TRBV6-5	TRBJ1-2	NA	few	CASSRSGTQVRGYTF	TGTGCCAGCAGCCGATCCGGGACTCAGGTCAGGGGCTACACCTTC
TRBV29-1	TRBJ1-5	NA	few	CSAADGLLGNQPQHF	TGCAGCGCCGCCGACGGTTTGCTAGGCAATCAGCCCCAGCATTTT
TRBV18	TRBJ2-3	TRBD1	NA	CASSGDRRSTDTQYF	TGTGCCAGCTCCGGGGACAGACGAAGCACAGATACGCAGTATTTT
TRBV5-1	TRBJ1-6	NA	few	CASTDGGRDSPLHF	TGCGCCAGCACCGACGGGGGTCGAGATTCACCCCTCCACTTT
TRBV19	TRBJ1-6	NA	few	CASSDIYNSPLHF	TGTGCCAGTAGTGACATCTATAATTCACCCCTCCACTTT
TRBV6-5	TRBJ2-7	TRBD2	NA	CASSYGTSGLRYF	TGTGCCAGCAGTTACGGGACTAGCGGTTTAAGGTACTTC
TRBV7-9	TRBJ1-2	NA	NA	CASSLGGLNYGYTF	TGTGCCAGCAGCTTAGGAGGTCTAAACTATGGCTACACCTTC
TRBV6-5	TRBJ1-5	NA	NA	CASSETWSNQPQHF	TGTGCCAGCAGTGAGACTTGGAGCAATCAGCCCCAGCATTTT
TRBV29-1	TRBJ2-5	NA	NA	CSVEPWISARGETQYF	TGCAGCGTTGAACCTTGGATTAGCGCAAGAGGCGAGACCCAGTACTTC
TRBV2	TRBJ2-1	NA	NA	CASSEALSWYNEQFF	TGTGCCAGCAGTGAAGCACTAAGCTGGTACAATGAGCAGTTCTTC
TRBV7-6	TRBJ2-5	TRBD1	once	CASSSGQGYQETQYF	TGTGCCAGCAGCTCTGGACAGGGGTACCAAGAGACCCAGTACTTC
TRBV2	TRBJ2-1	NA	NA	CASSSGYNEQFF	TGTGCCAGCTCCTCAGGGTACAATGAGCAGTTCTTC
TRBV7-8	TRBJ1-6	TRBD1	NA	CASSQDRVGNSPLHF	TGTGCCAGCAGCCAGGACAGGGTGGGCAATTCACCCCTCCACTTT
TRBV6-1	TRBJ2-7	TRBD2	NA	CASSDWSGASSSYEQYF	TGTGCCAGCAGTGATTGGAGCGGGGCCTCAAGCTCCTACGAGCAGTACTTC
TRBV4-1	TRBJ1-2	TRBD1	once	CASSQDRTGGNYGYTF	TGCGCCAGCAGCCAAGACCGGACAGGGGGGAACTATGGCTACACCTTC
TRBV2	TRBJ1-5	NA	once	CASVADSKNQPQHF	TGTGCCAGCGTGGCGGACTCCAAAAATCAGCCCCAGCATTTT
TRBV19	TRBJ2-2	NA	few	CASSFGDTLGTGELFF	TGTGCCAGTAGTTTCGGGGACACCTTGGGGACCGGGGAGCTGTTTTTT
TRBV6-1	TRBJ2-7	NA	NA	CASSFDGGITYEQYF	TGTGCCAGCAGTTTTGACGGAGGTATAACCTACGAGCAGTACTTC
TRBV6-6	TRBJ1-1	TRBD1	NA	CASSYYRGLTTEAFF	TGTGCCAGCAGTTACTACAGGGGGTTAACGACTGAAGCTTTCTTT
TRBV5-5	TRBJ1-5	TRBD1	NA	CASSWGTGRHQPQHF	TGTGCCAGCAGCTGGGGGACAGGTAGGCATCAGCCCCAGCATTTT
TRBV6-1	TRBJ2-3	NA	few	CAISGTDTQYF	TGTGCCATCTCCGGGACAGATACGCAGTATTTT
TRBV7-8	TRBJ2-7	NA	NA	CASSLGSDYEQYF	TGTGCCAGCAGCCTAGGGTCAGACTACGAGCAGTACTTC
TRBV6-1	TRBJ1-5	NA	once	CASSLAGASEQPQHF	TGTGCCAGCAGCCTTGCAGGGGCGTCGGAACAGCCCCAGCATTTT
TRBV19	TRBJ2-2	NA	NA	CASRATANTGELFF	TGTGCCAGTAGGGCGACAGCGAACACCGGGGAGCTGTTTTTT
TRBV2	TRBJ2-1	NA	NA	CASSIDYKANEQFF	TGTGCCAGCAGTATAGACTACAAGGCCAATGAGCAGTTCTTC
TRBV5-1	TRBJ1-1	NA	NA	CASSFLAVNTEAFF	TGCGCCAGCAGCTTCTTGGCAGTGAACACTGAAGCTTTCTTT
TRBV7-6	TRBJ2-1	TRBD2	NA	CASSTRTSHTYNEQFF	TGTGCCAGCAGCACTAGGACTAGTCATACCTACAATGAGCAGTTCTTC